The clone carrying this T cell receptor (beta chain) was observed once. Trimming shortened V by 4 bases and J by 4 bases, and 16 bases separated the two germline ends. CDR1 is LGHNA and CDR2 is YSLEER in the germline V gene. CDR3 length: 15 amino acids. In the original processing: Amplifying reference gene primers gave estimates of nucleated cell counts. The repertoire was sequenced with immunoSEQ multiplex PCR; TCRdb's copy has only in-frame clones and lacks some. That table furnishes V, J and clone size, whereas the DNA furnished D and trimming. The table has about 78,000 clones, approximately 86% seen once; the top ten hold approximately 1.9%. The data originate from a study of blood T cell repertoires in COVID-19. Study-level information: Sources were T cells, B-cell-depleted T cells, or PBMCs; the material itself was cDNA or gDNA.

The origin of this receptor is a woman aged 60-70 years with acute or convalescent COVID-19. Sequencing input: peripheral blood. The chain recombines TRBV4-3 with TRBJ1-1, with D possibly matching TRBD1 (6 bases). Here the CDR3 DNA reads TGCGCCAGCAGCCCATCACAGGGTCGGGGCACTGAAGCTTTCTTT. Translation gives CASSPSQGRGTEAFF.